One and the same sample provided the 20 T cell receptor beta chains below, sequenced in a study of cytomegalovirus exposure and HLA in healthy donors. TCRdb's table, derived via immunoSEQ multiplex PCR, lists solely in-frame clones and lacks some. The sample contains around 150,000 clones, 70% to 85% of which appear only once. The sample taken for sequencing was PBMCs. These receptors all come from a young man in good health and CMV-seropositive.

The J gene is TRBJ2-3, the V gene TRBV5-4; 11 bases are a match to TRBD2. This CDR3 comprises 16 residues. In germline, CDR1 is SGHNT, CDR2 YYREEE (reference sequence). Trimming cost V 4 bases and J 2 bases; bases outside gene matches: 6. The CDR3 loop is CASSPGTSGHTDTQYF. For the CDR3, the DNA is TGTGCCAGCAGCCCTGGGACTAGCGGACACACAGATACGCAGTATTTT.

The chain combines TRBV9 with TRBJ1-5; a possible D gene is TRBD1 (5 bases). The CDR3 has 15 residues. Trimming removed 4 bases at V and 1 base at J, with 12 bases between. The germline V gene has CDR1 SGDLS and CDR2 YYNGEE. CDR3 nucleotide sequence: TGTGCCAGCAGCCGGGAGTCAGGGAGCAATCAGCCCCAGCATTTT. Its protein is CASSRESGSNQPQHF.

This clone was observed a single time. The rearrangement links TRBV25-1 to TRBJ2-1; tentative D call: TRBD1 (6 bases). This CDR3 has 15 amino acids. Germline V gene data show CDR1 as MGHDK and CDR2 as SYGVNS. V shed 6 bases and J shed 0 bases, with 12 bases lying between them. The CDR3 bases are TGTGCCAGCAGATCCGACAGGAGCTCCTACAATGAGCAGTTCTTC. This gives the protein CASRSDRSSYNEQFF.

The rearrangement joins TRBV11-2 to TRBJ2-5; TRBD2 aligns across 10 bases. CDR1 SGHAT and CDR2 FQNNGV come from the germline V gene. This CDR3 contains 18 residues. The trim removed 4 bases at V and 5 bases at J, leaving 16 bases unmatched. The DNA of the CDR3 is TGTGCCAGCAGCTCGCCGGGGGGTAGCGGGGGGCCGGTGGAGACCCAGTACTTC. Encoded protein: CASSSPGGSGGPVETQYF.

This sequence joins TRBV7-3 and TRBJ2-2, with 11 bases lining up with TRBD2. The CDR3 consists of 19 residues. The V gene's germline CDR1 is SGHTA and CDR2 FQGTGA. The J segment lost 1 base and the V segment lost 3 bases, leaving 10 bases of the junction unmatched. The CDR3 is CASSFLRGGTSGNTGELFF. Written as DNA, the CDR3 is TGTGCCAGCAGCTTCCTCCGAGGTGGGACTAGCGGGAACACCGGGGAGCTGTTTTTT.

V and J are TRBV11-2 and TRBJ2-1, with D tentatively TRBD1 (5 bases). V lost 4 bases to trimming and J lost 10 bases, with 17 bases between them. Germline CDR1 reads SGHAT; CDR2 reads FQNNGV. CDR3 size: 14 residues. The CDR3 here is CASSSMRQTGEQFF. The CDR3 coding sequence is TGTGCCAGCAGCTCCATGAGACAGACCGGCGAGCAGTTCTTC.

The V call is TRBV27, the J call TRBJ2-1; 8 bases map to TRBD1. V trimming: 5 bases; J trimming: 12 bases; junction bases outside the gene matches: 3. The CDR3 runs to 11 residues. Germline CDR1 is MNHEY and CDR2 is SMNVEV (reference sequence). CDR3 sequence reads: CASSTRGRQFF. The CDR3 region has the DNA TGTGCCAGCAGTACCAGGGGGCGGCAGTTCTTC.

The rearrangement joins TRBV6-5 to TRBJ2-7; TRBD2 might be the D (6 bases). In germline, CDR1 is MNHEY, CDR2 SVGAGI. The CDR3 is 12 amino acids. V gave up 6 bases and J gave up 2 bases, with 8 bases separating them. DNA of the CDR3: TGTGCCAGCAGCCCGGGGGCCTACGAGCAGTACTTC. Its translation is CASSPGAYEQYF.

The chain employs TRBV7-3 and TRBJ2-1; maybe TRBD2 (7 bases). V was trimmed by 5 bases and J by 1 base, leaving 15 bases between them. The germline gives CDR1 SGHTA, CDR2 FQGTGA. The CDR3 covers 16 residues. CDR3 sequence reads: CASSQTGRGSYNEQFF. For the CDR3, the DNA is TGTGCCAGCAGCCAGACGGGGAGGGGGTCCTACAATGAGCAGTTCTTC.

The J gene is TRBJ2-7, the V gene TRBV7-2, with D perhaps TRBD1 (5 bases). The CDR3 sequence is 16 residues long. In germline, CDR1 is SGHTA, CDR2 FQGNSA. V was shortened by 1 base and J by 2 bases, with 15 bases between the two germline ends. For the CDR3, the DNA is TGTGCCAGCAGCTTAGGTCGCAGGGCTCCTACCTACGAGCAGTACTTC. It is translated as CASSLGRRAPTYEQYF.

The V call is TRBV5-1, the J call TRBJ1-5, with TRBD1 as a possible D gene (5 bases). This CDR3 has 15 residues. Trimming pared 0 bases from V and 0 bases from J, leaving 7 bases between. Looked up from germline, CDR1 is SGHRS and CDR2 is YFSETQ. This CDR3 is CASSLAGFSNQPQHF. The CDR3 DNA sequence: TGCGCCAGCAGCTTGGCAGGGTTTAGCAATCAGCCCCAGCATTTT.

The DNA for the CDR3 is TGCAGCGTTGAAGACCGGCAGGGGAACACTGAAGCTTTCTTT. Protein: CSVEDRQGNTEAFF. This chain links TRBV29-1 with TRBJ1-1; a possible D gene is TRBD1 (5 bases). CDR1 SQVTM and CDR2 ANQGSEA come from the germline V gene. There are 14 residues in the CDR3. V was shortened by 0 bases and J by 1 base, with 9 bases between the two germline ends.

V is TRBV11-3 and J is TRBJ2-7; the D is unclear. This CDR3 contains 14 residues. The V and J ends lost 1 base and 0 bases respectively, with 7 bases between them. From germline, CDR1 is SGHNT and CDR2 YENEEA. The CDR3 bases are TGTGCCAGCAGCTTAGGCGCGAGCTCCTACGAGCAGTACTTC. It codes for CASSLGASSYEQYF.

CDR3 in amino acids: CATSIKTGTSGNEQFF. As DNA, the CDR3 is TGTGCCACCAGCATAAAAACAGGGACTAGCGGGAATGAGCAGTTCTTC. The chain couples TRBV15 to TRBJ2-1; 12 bases are shared with TRBD2. Per germline, CDR1 LNHNV and CDR2 YYDKDF (reference sequence). The ends lost 4 bases at V and 7 bases at J; junction bases unmatched: 8. The CDR3 totals 16 residues.

This chain joins TRBV5-6 and TRBJ1-2; 12 positions agree with TRBD1. Germline assignment: CDR1 SGHDT and CDR2 YYEEEE. This CDR3 comprises 16 residues. The junction had 15 bases not matched to a gene; V was cut back by 7 bases and J by 8 bases. CDR3 region: CASVRDRGLRGTGYTF. The CDR3 bases are TGTGCCAGCGTCCGGGACAGGGGGCTACGAGGGACGGGCTACACCTTC.

A few counts support this clone. The chain joins TRBV28 to TRBJ1-1; D is perhaps TRBD1 (5 bases). Germline CDR1 and CDR2: MDHEN and SYDVKM. The length of the CDR3 is 12 residues. Trimming pared 2 bases from V and 9 bases from J, leaving 10 bases between. CDR3 DNA: TGTGCCAGCAGTTTACCCCAGGGCCAAGCTTTCTTT. The encoded protein is CASSLPQGQAFF.

This clone was found a few times. The gene calls are TRBV7-2 and TRBJ2-7, with 7 bases fitting TRBD1. The junction had 3 bases not matched to a gene; V was cut back by 1 base and J by 3 bases. The CDR3 consists of 14 residues. CDR1 and CDR2 from the germline V gene are SGHTA and FQGNSA. The CDR3 is CASSLVRTGYEQYF. The DNA of the CDR3 is TGTGCCAGCAGCTTAGTGCGGACAGGCTACGAGCAGTACTTC.

This chain connects TRBV7-2 to TRBJ2-1, with no clear D. Germline V gene sequence: CDR1 SGHTA, CDR2 FQGNSA. CDR3 length: 14 amino acids. Trimming took 5 bases from V and 4 from J, leaving 12 bases between them. The CDR3 spells CASSPQRIYNEQFF. CDR3 bases: TGTGCCAGCAGCCCCCAGAGGATTTACAATGAGCAGTTCTTC.

Comment on this clone: Other DNA sequences in the sample encode the same CDR3. The chain combines TRBV5-1 with TRBJ2-1; maybe TRBD1 (5 bases). The germline V and J ends were trimmed by 4 bases and 7 bases, with 18 bases remaining between them. CDR1 and CDR2 from the germline V gene are SGHRS and YFSETQ. This CDR3 is 15 amino acids long. The CDR3 nucleotides read TGCGCCAGCAGCCTCGCCGGCCAGGGTGGAAATGAGCAGTTCTTC. Translation gives CASSLAGQGGNEQFF.

The genes are TRBV27 and TRBJ2-2; the match to TRBD1 covers 10 bases. V shed 6 bases, J shed 2 bases, and the junction held 24 bases outside the gene matches. CDR3 length: 22 residues. CDR1 and CDR2 from the germline V gene are MNHEY and SMNVEV (reference sequence). CDR3 in DNA: TGTGCCAGCAGCTCTGTTCTTTCTCCGGGACAGGGGTCCACTTTAAACACCGGGGAGCTGTTTTTT. Translating gives CASSSVLSPGQGSTLNTGELFF.